This TCR beta chain derives from a study of blood T cell repertoires in COVID-19 (TCRdb year 2020). Study-wide context: Samples from collaborators originated in the United States, Italy and Spain and spanned both the acute and convalescent phases of COVID-19. The material from the prospective study consisted of cDNA or gDNA derived from T cells, B-cell-depleted T cells, or PBMCs. Subjects who had been exposed to COVID-19, were actively infected with it, or had recovered from it provided the deeply sampled blood TCRbeta repertoires that made up the dataset. The repertoires were released in a freely available public database meant as a resource for research on the immune response to SARS-CoV-2. The samples were drawn from the first 160 participants of the ongoing ImmuneRACE study and from under 1,500 subjects provided by 6 global collaborators. The sample metadata nearly always contained a de-identified subject ID, COVID-19 status, age in years and sex. Where available, HLA class I and class II types were obtained from metadata supplied by the sample provider rather than from assay-based typing. Overall results and qualifications from the work: Clinical and demographic metadata were provided uncurated, with the amount varying by source and participant.

The CDR3 sequence holds 12 residues, the cysteine and phenylalanine included. Only the CDR3 part of the read is kept: 36 bases, read in frame from the first base. From a lookup of the germline V gene, CDR1 and CDR2 are MDHEN and SYDVKM. Trimming at the junction amounts to 1 base on V and 13 bases on J, and the germline ends lie 8 bases apart. With regard to this clone: Its antigen is still unknown. No qualities accompany the bases; no much larger clone lies one base away.

In the prospective study, participants were roughly 18 to 100 years old, resided in about two dozen geographic areas of the United States, and were enrolled through a virtual design. To assign participants to cohorts, the prospective study relied on clinical history that participants themselves reported in a screening survey and a study questionnaire. ImmuneRACE Cohort 3 recovered participants were defined by two consecutive negative NP/OP PCR tests, healthcare professional clearance, or symptom resolution. In the prospective study, mobile phlebotomists collected whole blood, serum and a nasopharyngeal or oropharyngeal swab from each participant. Prospective study participants could optionally give additional blood draws and questionnaires over a roughly two-month period. Before DNA extraction, blood samples from the prospective study were shipped at room temperature or frozen. The immunoSEQ Assay, a bias-controlled multiplex PCR, was used to amplify TCRbeta CDR3 regions from genomic DNA. As for the authors' bioinformatics: Within the assay, amplification of reference gene primers was used to estimate how many nucleated cells each sample contained. Sequence reads were collapsed and filtered to measure the absolute abundance of every unique TCRbeta CDR3 rearrangement. For each sample, productive Simpson clonality was calculated as the square root of Simpson's diversity index over productive rearrangements. TCRdb took this table from immuneACCESS and kept in-frame rearrangements with V and J called. Such tables lack part of the clones; where checked against another copy, unresolved V genes explain under half of the gap, and the rest is unexplained. That table furnishes V, J and clone size, whereas the DNA furnished D and trimming. The sample contains almost 200,000 clones, 80% to 90% of them found a single time. Of the sample, around 8.9% falls within the top ten clones.

The chain was built from TRBV28 and TRBJ1-6; there is no confident call for the D gene. The sequencing input was PBMCs or T cells enriched from blood (not recorded which). This receptor was identified in a woman younger than 35 who had recovered from COVID-19. Here the CDR3 is given as CASSLLIGPLHF. The DNA sequence reads TGTGCCAGCAGTTTATTGATCGGTCCCCTCCACTTT.